This record looks at one TCR beta chain sequence and its context. No antigen is known for it. Primers: 60 Vbeta forward and 13 Jbeta reverse. Method: immunoSEQ multiplex PCR; TCRdb's copy keeps in-frame clones and lacks some. This sample has around 210,000 clones; around 77% occur once, and the top ten carry just under 3%. CDR1 is SNHLY, CDR2 FYNNEI, per germline. V lost 9 bases and J lost 8, with 13 bases in between. The CDR3 sequence is 12 residues long. The data belong to a study of cytomegalovirus exposure and HLA in healthy donors. Notes on the study in general: In an earlier analysis, about 87% or about 30%: the productive usage of most TCR beta V segments. A later analysis reportedly found that, within productive TCRs, an Asian-associated ancestry cluster had fewer N-insertions than the mean observed across the 666 donors.

The receptor was isolated from a woman aged 30 to 39 in good health and CMV-seronegative. Material for sequencing was PBMCs. The chain is built from TRBV2 and TRBJ1-4, with a tentative D call TRBD1 (5 bases). The CDR3 spells CASQITGEKLFF. As DNA, the CDR3 is TGTGCCAGTCAAATCACAGGAGAAAAACTGTTTTTT. Together with reference TRBV2 and TRBJ1-4, the CDR3 gives the full variable domain: EPEVTQTPSHQVTQMGQEVILRCVPISNHLYFYWYRQILGQKVEFLVSFYNNEISEKSEIFDDQFSVERPDGSNFTLKIRSTKLEDSAMYFCASQITGEKLFFGSGTQLSVL.